The 20 T cell receptor beta chains below all came from one sample that was sequenced in a study of T cell responses to AZD1222 COVID-19 vaccine. Clones were sequenced by immunoSEQ multiplex PCR, and TCRdb holds only the in-frame ones, with some missing. In the table there are over 100,000 clones, around 85% of which are singletons. The sequenced sample was peripheral blood, obtained on day 0 of AZD1222 vaccination. The receptors come from an adult in good health.

The chain uses TRBV28 and TRBJ2-7; 11 bases map to TRBD1. Germline lookup yields CDR1 MDHEN and CDR2 SYDVKM. The J segment lost 1 base and the V segment lost 7 bases, leaving 6 bases of the junction unmatched. There are 15 residues in the CDR3. CDR3 nucleotide sequence: TGTGCCAGCATCACCGGGACAGGGGGATCCTACGAGCAGTACTTC. Amino acid sequence: CASITGTGGSYEQYF.

V usage is TRBV5-1 and J usage is TRBJ2-5; possible D gene TRBD1, 5 bases. Germline V gene sequence: CDR1 SGHRS, CDR2 YFSETQ. The CDR3 is 13 residues long. The V and J ends lost 4 bases and 2 bases respectively, with 9 bases between them. DNA of the CDR3: TGCGCCAGCAGCCGACAGATACAAGAGACCCAGTACTTC. Translation: CASSRQIQETQYF.

The chain links TRBV24-1 to TRBJ2-2, with TRBD2 as a possible D gene (6 bases). CDR3 size: 15 residues. Between the trimmed V and J ends, which lost 3 bases and 5 bases, there was a span of 12 bases. Germline values: CDR1 KGHDR, CDR2 SFDVKD. This chain's CDR3 is CATSDIAGGTGELFF. CDR3 bases: TGTGCCACCAGTGATATTGCCGGGGGTACCGGGGAGCTGTTTTTT.

This chain joins TRBV7-3 and TRBJ2-2; possible D gene TRBD1, 5 bases. CDR1 is SGHTA and CDR2 is FQGTGA in the germline V gene. This CDR3 contains 13 residues. V dropped 1 base and J dropped 6 bases, with 6 bases sitting between them. In DNA form, the CDR3 reads TGTGCCAGCAGCTTAAAAGGGGCCGGGGAGCTGTTTTTT. It translates to CASSLKGAGELFF.

The genes are TRBV19 and TRBJ1-1; D is ambiguous. The CDR3 is 14 residues long. Germline V gene lookup returns CDR1 LNHDA and CDR2 SQIVND (reference sequence). V was cut by 4 bases and J by 1 base, with 10 bases left in between. The DNA for the CDR3 is TGTGCCAGTAGTAGCGGACTGGAGAACACTGAAGCTTTCTTT. Protein: CASSSGLENTEAFF.

This clone is a singleton in its sample. The chain employs TRBV2 and TRBJ2-7; TRBD1 matches at 8 bases. J lost 7 bases, V lost 4 bases, and 12 bases had no gene match. The germline gives CDR1 SNHLY, CDR2 FYNNEI. The CDR3 has 15 residues. The CDR3 DNA follows: TGTGCCAGCAGTGCTCCCCGATCACAGGGGGAAGAGCAGTACTTC. Its protein is CASSAPRSQGEEQYF.

This rearrangement joins TRBV30 to TRBJ1-2, with D unresolved. The ends were cut back, 4 bases at V and 2 bases at J, with 11 bases in the middle. The V gene's germline CDR1 is GTSNPN and CDR2 SVGIG (reference sequence). CDR3 length: 13 amino acids. CDR3 in amino acids: CAWKVKGNYGYTF. As DNA, the CDR3 is TGTGCCTGGAAAGTGAAGGGAAACTATGGCTACACCTTC.

The rearrangement links TRBV19 to TRBJ1-1; no definite D call. Trimming pared 5 bases from V and 1 base from J, leaving 8 bases between. Germline loops: CDR1 LNHDA, CDR2 SQIVND (reference sequence). There are 13 residues in the CDR3. This CDR3 reads CASSLRANTEAFF. As DNA, the CDR3 is TGTGCCAGTAGTTTGAGGGCGAACACTGAAGCTTTCTTT.

Here the CDR3 reads CASSSGQGRDTQYF. The CDR3 coding sequence is TGTGCCAGCAGCTCCGGACAGGGGCGGGATACGCAGTATTTT. The chain joins TRBV9 to TRBJ2-3, with 9 bases matching TRBD1. The CDR3 is made up of 14 amino acids. V lost 4 bases to trimming and J lost 6 bases; unmatched junction nucleotides: 6. CDR1 is SGDLS and CDR2 is YYNGEE in the germline V gene.

This rearrangement joins TRBV2 to TRBJ2-5; unclear D gene. The V and J ends lost 7 bases and 1 base respectively, with 10 bases between them. The CDR3 contains 13 residues. CDR1 and CDR2 (germline): SNHLY, FYNNEI. CDR3 DNA sequence: TGTGCCAGCACCCTTAGGATCCAAGAGACCCAGTACTTC. Its translation: CASTLRIQETQYF.

The chain links TRBV5-4 to TRBJ2-7; 13 positions agree with TRBD2. V shed 4 bases and J 6 bases; nucleotides not matched to a gene: 10. The CDR3 loop spans 16 amino acids. The germline CDR1 and CDR2 sequences are SGHNT and YYREEE (reference sequence). Here the CDR3 reads CASSPGTSGIWGEQYF. CDR3 nucleotides: TGTGCCAGCAGCCCCGGGACTAGCGGGATTTGGGGCGAGCAGTACTTC. Full variable domain (remainder filled in from reference TRBV5-4 and TRBJ2-7): ETGVTQSPTHLIKTRGQQVTLRCSSQSGHNTVSWYQQALGQGPQFIFQYYREEENGRGNFPPRFSGLQFPNYSSELNVNALELDDSALYLCASSPGTSGIWGEQYFGPGTRLTVT.

This chain joins TRBV10-2 and TRBJ1-2; D call uncertain. Trimming pared 2 bases from V and 7 bases from J, leaving 8 bases between. The CDR3 extends over 12 amino acids. CDR1 is WSHSY, CDR2 SAAADI, per germline. In DNA, the CDR3 is TGCGCCAGCAGTGAGGGAGGTGGTGGCTACACCTTC. Residues: CASSEGGGGYTF.

The genes are TRBV7-8 and TRBJ2-1; the D gene could be TRBD1 or TRBD2 (8 bases each). Germline V CDR1 and CDR2: SGHVS, FQNEAQ. The V and J ends lost 6 bases and 7 bases respectively, with 28 bases between them. The length of the CDR3 is 18 residues. The CDR3: CASRLDRVTSGAENEQFF. The CDR3 DNA sequence: TGTGCCAGCAGATTGGACAGGGTCACTAGCGGAGCCGAGAATGAGCAGTTCTTC.

This sequence joins TRBV6-5 and TRBJ1-2; 10 bases agree with TRBD1. The CDR3 sequence is 15 residues long. Trimming cost V 6 bases and J 7 bases; bases outside gene matches: 11. The germline CDR1 and CDR2 sequences are MNHEY and SVGAGI. CDR3: CASRPPGQGPSGYTF. The CDR3, as DNA: TGTGCCAGCAGGCCTCCGGGACAGGGGCCGAGTGGCTACACCTTC.

The chain joins TRBV27 to TRBJ2-7; D remains ambiguous. The length of the CDR3 is 12 residues. Germline V CDR1 and CDR2: MNHEY, SMNVEV (reference sequence). The V end was cut by 6 bases, the J end by 3 bases, with 9 bases between. This CDR3 reads CASSRGGYEQYF. Here the CDR3 DNA reads TGTGCCAGCAGCAGAGGCGGCTACGAGCAGTACTTC.

This clone came up a few times. The chain carries TRBV7-8 and TRBJ2-1; 9 nucleotides agree with TRBD1. Looked up from germline, CDR1 is SGHVS and CDR2 is FQNEAQ. The CDR3 sequence is 14 residues long. The J segment lost 2 bases and the V segment lost 5 bases, leaving 1 base of the junction unmatched. Here the CDR3 reads CASSRQGAYNEQFF. DNA for the CDR3: TGTGCCAGCAGCAGACAGGGGGCCTACAATGAGCAGTTCTTC.

V and J are TRBV7-2 and TRBJ1-1; no definite D call. The CDR3 runs 16 residues. Germline values: CDR1 SGHTA, CDR2 FQGNSA. Trimming removed 1 base at V and 0 bases at J, with 12 bases between. CDR3 protein: CASSLERKTLNTEAFF. In nucleotides, the CDR3 is TGTGCCAGCAGCTTAGAGCGAAAGACTCTGAACACTGAAGCTTTCTTT.

The V gene is TRBV5-5, the J gene TRBJ1-1; unclear D gene. The ends were cut back, 6 bases at V and 0 bases at J, with 3 bases in the middle. CDR3 length: 11 amino acids. CDR1 is SGHKS, CDR2 YYEKEE, per germline (reference sequence). The CDR3 sequence is CASTLNTEAFF. DNA for the CDR3: TGTGCCAGCACCCTGAACACTGAAGCTTTCTTT.

This clone has just one count. The J gene is TRBJ2-2, the V gene TRBV7-3; a possible D gene is TRBD2 (5 bases). This CDR3 has 16 residues. Per the germline V gene, CDR1 is SGHTA and CDR2 is FQGTGA. V was trimmed by 5 bases and J by 3 bases, leaving 16 bases between them. As DNA, the CDR3 is TGTGCCAGCAGCCAGAACGGGGTAGCGCACACCGGGGAGCTGTTTTTT. Encoded protein: CASSQNGVAHTGELFF.

V gene TRBV28 combines with J gene TRBJ2-3; D unclear. Germline loops: CDR1 MDHEN, CDR2 SYDVKM. With 6 bases removed from V and 4 bases from J, the gap between germline ends came to 14 bases. The CDR3 runs 14 residues. The CDR3 coding sequence is TGTGCCAGCAGCGGTACCTCGGAGCCAGATACGCAGTATTTT. Its protein product is CASSGTSEPDTQYF.